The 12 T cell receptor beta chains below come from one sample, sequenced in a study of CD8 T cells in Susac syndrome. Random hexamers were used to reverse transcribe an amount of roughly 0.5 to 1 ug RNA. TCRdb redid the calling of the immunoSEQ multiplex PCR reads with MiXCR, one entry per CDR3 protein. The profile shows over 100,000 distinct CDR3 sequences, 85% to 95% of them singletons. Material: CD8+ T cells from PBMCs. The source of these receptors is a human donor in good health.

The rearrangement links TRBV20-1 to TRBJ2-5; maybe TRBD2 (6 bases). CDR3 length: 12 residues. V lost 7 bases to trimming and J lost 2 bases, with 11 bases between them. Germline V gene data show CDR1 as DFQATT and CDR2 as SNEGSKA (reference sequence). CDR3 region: CSVSGLQETQYF. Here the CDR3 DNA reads TGCAGTGTATCGGGACTTCAAGAGACCCAGTACTTC.

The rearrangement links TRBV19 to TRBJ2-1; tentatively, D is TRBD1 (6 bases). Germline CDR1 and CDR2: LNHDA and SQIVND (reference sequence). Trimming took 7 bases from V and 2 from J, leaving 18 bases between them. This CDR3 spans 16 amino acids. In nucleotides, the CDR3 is TGTGCCAGTACCACCCCAAGAGGGACAACCTACAATGAGCAGTTCTTC. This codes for CASTTPRGTTYNEQFF. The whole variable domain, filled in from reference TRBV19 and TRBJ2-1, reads DGGITQSPKYLFRKEGQNVTLSCEQNLNHDAMYWYRQDPGQGLRLIYYSQIVNDFQKGDIAEGYSVSREKKESFPLTVTSAQKNPTAFYLCASTTPRGTTYNEQFFGPGTRLTVL.

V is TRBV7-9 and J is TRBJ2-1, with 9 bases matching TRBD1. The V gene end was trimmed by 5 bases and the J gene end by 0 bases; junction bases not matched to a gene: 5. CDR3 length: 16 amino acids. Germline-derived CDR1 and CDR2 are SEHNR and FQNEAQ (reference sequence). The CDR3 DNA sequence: TGTGCCAGCAGCCCAGGGACAGGGAGCTCCTACAATGAGCAGTTCTTC. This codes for CASSPGTGSSYNEQFF.

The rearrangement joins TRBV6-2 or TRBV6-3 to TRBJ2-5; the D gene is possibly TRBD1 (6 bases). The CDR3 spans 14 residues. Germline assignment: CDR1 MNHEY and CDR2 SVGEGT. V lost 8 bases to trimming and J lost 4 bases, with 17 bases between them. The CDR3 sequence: CASSEQGFAETQYF. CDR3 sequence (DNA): TGTGCCAGCTCTGAACAGGGATTTGCAGAGACCCAGTACTTC.

The CDR3, as DNA: TGTGCCAGCTCCAGGGGGACTATGAACACCGGGGAGCTGTTTTTT. Translated: CASSRGTMNTGELFF. The V call is TRBV12-3 or TRBV12-4, the J call TRBJ2-2; D possibly uses TRBD1 or TRBD2 (7 bases each). CDR3 length: 15 residues. The V end lost 8 bases, the J end lost 1 base, and 14 bases lay between the germline ends.

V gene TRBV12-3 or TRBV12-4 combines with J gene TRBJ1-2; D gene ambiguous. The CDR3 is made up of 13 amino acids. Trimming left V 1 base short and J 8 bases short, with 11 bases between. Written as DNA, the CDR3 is TGTGCCAGCAGTTTAGACCTAACGGGAGGCTACACCTTC. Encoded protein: CASSLDLTGGYTF.

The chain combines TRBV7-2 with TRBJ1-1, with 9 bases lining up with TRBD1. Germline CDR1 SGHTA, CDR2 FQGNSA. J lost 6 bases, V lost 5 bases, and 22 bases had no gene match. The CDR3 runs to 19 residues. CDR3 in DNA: TGTGCCAGCAGCCCTTCGGGACTCGGGACAGGGAGTTATGTGGCTGAAGCTTTCTTT. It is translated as CASSPSGLGTGSYVAEAFF.

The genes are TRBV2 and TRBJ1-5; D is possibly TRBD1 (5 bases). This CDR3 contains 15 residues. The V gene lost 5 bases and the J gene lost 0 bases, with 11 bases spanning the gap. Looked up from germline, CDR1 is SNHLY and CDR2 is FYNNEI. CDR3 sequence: CASSLTDLSNQPQHF. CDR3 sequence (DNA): TGTGCCAGCAGTCTGACAGACCTTAGCAATCAGCCCCAGCATTTT.

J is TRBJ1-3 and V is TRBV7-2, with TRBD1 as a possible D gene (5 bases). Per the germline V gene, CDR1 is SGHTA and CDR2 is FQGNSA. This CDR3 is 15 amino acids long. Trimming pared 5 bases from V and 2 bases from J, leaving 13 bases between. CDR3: CASSGTGTPGNTIYF. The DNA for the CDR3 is TGTGCCAGCAGCGGCACCGGGACCCCTGGAAACACCATATATTTT.

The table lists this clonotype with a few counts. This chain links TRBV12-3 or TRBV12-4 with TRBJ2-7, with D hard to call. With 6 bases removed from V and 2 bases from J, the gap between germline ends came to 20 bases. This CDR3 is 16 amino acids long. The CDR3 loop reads CASSPKKAAVAYEQYF. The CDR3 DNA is TGTGCCAGCAGCCCCAAAAAGGCGGCGGTTGCCTACGAGCAGTACTTC.

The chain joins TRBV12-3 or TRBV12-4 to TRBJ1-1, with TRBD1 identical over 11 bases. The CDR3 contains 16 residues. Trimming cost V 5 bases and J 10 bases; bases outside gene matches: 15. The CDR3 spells CASSPGQGVNPGSAFF. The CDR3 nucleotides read TGTGCCAGCAGTCCGGGACAGGGGGTAAATCCGGGGTCAGCTTTCTTT.

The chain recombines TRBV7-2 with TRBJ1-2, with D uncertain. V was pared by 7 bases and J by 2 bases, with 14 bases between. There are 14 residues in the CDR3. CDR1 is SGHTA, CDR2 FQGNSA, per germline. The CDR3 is CASTILGPNYGYTF. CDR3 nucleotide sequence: TGTGCCAGCACCATTTTAGGACCGAACTATGGCTACACCTTC.